One sample yielded the 2 T cell receptor beta chains listed below, sequenced in a study of Tregs in tolerant kidney transplant recipients. The table came from immunoSEQ multiplex PCR; TCRdb's copy has only in-frame clones and leaves some out. The data hold roughly 68,000 clones, with about 83% observed a single time. The source material was CD4+ T cells from blood. These receptors all stem from a human donor in good health.

The chain is built from TRBV5-1 and TRBJ2-7; the D gene could be TRBD1 or TRBD2 (5 bases each). Germline V gives CDR1 SGHRS, CDR2 YFSETQ. Trimming shortened V by 6 bases and J by 3 bases, and 10 bases separated the two germline ends. The CDR3 loop spans 12 amino acids. The CDR3: CASTSGRYEQYF. The CDR3 region has the DNA TGCGCCAGCACATCGGGGCGCTACGAGCAGTACTTC.

The rearrangement joins TRBV11-3 to TRBJ2-7, with TRBD2 matching 8 bases. This CDR3 is 15 amino acids long. The J segment lost 2 bases and the V segment lost 3 bases, leaving 6 bases of the junction unmatched. CDR1 and CDR2 from the germline V gene are SGHNT and YENEEA. CDR3 region: CASSFVAGGTYEQYF. The CDR3 coding sequence is TGTGCCAGCAGCTTCGTGGCGGGAGGAACCTACGAGCAGTACTTC.